This TCR beta chain was sequenced during a study of glioma-infiltrating T cells after dendritic cell vaccination. Turning to the study itself: Autologous tumor lysate-pulsed dendritic cell vaccination was given between the early 2000s and the early 2010s. Autologous tumor lysate was loaded overnight onto monocyte-derived dendritic cells grown seven to eight days with IL-4 and GM-CSF.

On this clone itself: Its antigen is as yet unknown.

Here immunoSEQ multiplex PCR was the method, and the copy in TCRdb shows in-frame clones only, minus some. The table has 95,000 to 110,000 clones, roughly four fifths seen once; the top ten hold less than 15%. Study conclusions and caveats: Only a small number of patients had complete blood and tumor samples.

V shed 0 bases and J shed 4 bases, with 16 bases lying between them. CDR1 MGHDK and CDR2 SYGVNS come from the germline V gene. This CDR3 has 17 amino acids. The TCR originated in a human donor with glioblastoma. This chain uses TRBV25-1 with TRBJ2-1; D perhaps matches TRBD2 (6 bases). The source was blood, collected before dendritic cell vaccination. Here the CDR3 reads CASSEYNGDLFYNEQFF. The DNA for the CDR3 is TGTGCCAGCAGTGAATATAACGGGGACTTATTTTACAATGAGCAGTTCTTC.